This T cell receptor (beta chain) was captured by sequencing in a study of shared clonotypes between healthy human individuals. This CDR3 contains 13 residues. Germline CDR1 ENHRY, CDR2 SYGVKD. The assay was immunoSEQ multiplex PCR, and TCRdb's table has in-frame clones only and misses some. The table records about 1.1 million clones, around three quarters of them present only once. The sequencing sample was made of memory CD4+ T cells from PBMCs. This sample's subset: CD45RA-negative fraction. V and J are TRBV10-3 and TRBJ2-5; perhaps TRBD2 as D (5 bases). The J call is doubtful: the DNA matches TRBJ2-7 better. The receptor was isolated from a man in his late teens or twenties in good health. Some clones in this sample may be carry-over from other donors' samples. CDR3 residues: CAIRQAEAYEQYF. CDR3 coding DNA: TGTGCCATCAGGCAGGCGGAGGCCTACGAGCAGTACTTC.